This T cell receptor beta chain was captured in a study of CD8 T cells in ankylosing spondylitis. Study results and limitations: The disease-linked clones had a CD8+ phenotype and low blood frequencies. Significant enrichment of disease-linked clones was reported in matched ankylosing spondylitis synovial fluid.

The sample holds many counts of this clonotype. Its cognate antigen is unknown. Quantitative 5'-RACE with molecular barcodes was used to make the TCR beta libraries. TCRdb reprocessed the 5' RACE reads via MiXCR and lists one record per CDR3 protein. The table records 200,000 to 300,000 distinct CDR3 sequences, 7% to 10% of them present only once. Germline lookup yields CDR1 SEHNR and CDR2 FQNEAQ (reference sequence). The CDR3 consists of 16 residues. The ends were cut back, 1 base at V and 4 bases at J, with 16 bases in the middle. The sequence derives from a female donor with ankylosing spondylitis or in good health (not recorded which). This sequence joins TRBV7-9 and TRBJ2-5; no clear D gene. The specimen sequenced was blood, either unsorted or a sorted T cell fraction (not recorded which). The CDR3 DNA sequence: TGTGCCAGCAGCTTAGATGGCTACCCGGCTGTAGAGACCCAGTACTTC. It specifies CASSLDGYPAVETQYF.